This T cell receptor beta chain stems from a study of tumor-infiltrating lymphocytes in oesophageal squamous cell carcinoma. Regarding this clonotype: At one boundary the junction diverges from the germline segment, which might be a read error.

This CDR3 comprises 14 residues. Germline CDR1 reads KGHDR; CDR2 reads SFDVKD. A single record per CDR3 protein comes from TCRdb applying MiXCR to the PCR reads. Of around 14,000 distinct CDR3 sequences listed, around 48% are singletons. Sequencing was carried out using esophageal tumor tissue. The sequence came from a male donor with esophageal squamous cell carcinoma. The V call is TRBV24-1, the J call TRBJ2-1; D is possibly TRBD2 (6 bases). CDR3 region: CATSDTRNLGLLNF. Here the CDR3 DNA reads TGTGCCACCAGTGACACCCGAAATCTGGGACTCCTCAACTTC.